Below are 31 T cell receptor beta chains sequenced from a single sample in a study of cytomegalovirus exposure and HLA in healthy donors. The protocol was immunoSEQ multiplex PCR, while the TCRdb copy is restricted to in-frame clones and leaves out a portion. The data contain 90,000 to 150,000 clones, around 89% of them singletons. Sequenced sample: PBMCs. Every receptor here comes from a woman between 18 and 29 years old in good health and CMV-seropositive.

The genes are TRBV11-2 and TRBJ1-1; tentatively, D is TRBD1 (5 bases). V shed 3 bases and J shed 0 bases, with 8 bases lying between them. The CDR3 spans 14 residues. The germline V gene encodes CDR1 SGHAT and CDR2 FQNNGV. The CDR3 nucleotides are TGTGCCAGCAGCTTCCAGGGAATGAACACTGAAGCTTTCTTT. This translates into CASSFQGMNTEAFF. Together with reference TRBV11-2 and TRBJ1-1, the CDR3 gives the full variable domain: EAGVAQSPRYKIIEKRQSVAFWCNPISGHATLYWYQQILGQGPKLLIQFQNNGVVDDSQLPKDRFSAERLKGVDSTLKIQPAKLEDSAVYLCASSFQGMNTEAFFGQGTRLTVV.

J is TRBJ1-6 and V is TRBV18; TRBD1 is a possible D gene (6 bases). The germline V gene has CDR1 KGHSH and CDR2 LQKENI. The germline V and J ends were trimmed by 5 bases and 9 bases, with 11 bases remaining between them. CDR3 length equals 13 residues. CDR3: CASSETGISPLHF. For the CDR3, the DNA is TGTGCCAGCTCAGAAACAGGGATTTCACCCCTCCACTTT.

CDR3 sequence: CASSFQGGGTEAFF. For the CDR3, the DNA is TGTGCCAGCAGCTTCCAGGGAGGAGGAACTGAAGCTTTCTTT. J is TRBJ1-1 and V is TRBV5-4; perhaps TRBD1 as D (5 bases). Trimming removed 2 bases at V and 5 bases at J, with 13 bases between. Germline CDR1 reads SGHNT; CDR2 reads YYREEE (reference sequence). The CDR3 has 14 residues.

The gene calls are TRBV6-5 and TRBJ1-1; D might be TRBD1 (6 bases). The germline gives CDR1 MNHEY, CDR2 SVGAGI. This CDR3 has 14 amino acids. V was trimmed by 7 bases and J by 1 base, leaving 13 bases between them. The CDR3 protein is CASTPDRTNTEAFF. DNA for the CDR3: TGTGCCAGCACCCCCGACAGGACGAACACTGAAGCTTTCTTT.

The chain couples TRBV4-1 to TRBJ2-1; 9 positions agree with TRBD2. Germline CDR1 MGHRA, CDR2 YSYEKL. J gave up 6 bases and V 1 base, and 10 bases lay outside the gene matches. The CDR3 spans 17 residues. This chain's CDR3 is CASSQASSVAGANEQFF. The CDR3 DNA sequence: TGCGCCAGCAGCCAAGCCTCCTCCGTAGCGGGGGCCAATGAGCAGTTCTTC.

This clone was seen once. This chain uses TRBV30 with TRBJ2-7; maybe TRBD1 (5 bases). The CDR3 consists of 13 residues. Germline V gene lookup returns CDR1 GTSNPN and CDR2 SVGIG (reference sequence). V was shortened by 4 bases and J by 6 bases, with 16 bases between the two germline ends. Here the CDR3 reads CAWTGNSKSEQYF. CDR3 bases: TGTGCCTGGACAGGGAATAGTAAGTCCGAGCAGTACTTC.

This chain uses TRBV6-5 with TRBJ2-5, with 7 bases that match TRBD1. The CDR3 is 13 amino acids. The trim removed 5 bases at V and 6 bases at J, leaving 6 bases unmatched. Germline V gives CDR1 MNHEY, CDR2 SVGAGI. The CDR3 nucleotides read TGTGCCAGCAGTACACAGGGGTGGAAGACCCAGTACTTC. Its translation is CASSTQGWKTQYF.

This clone was detected a few times. The chain links TRBV27 to TRBJ1-1; tentatively, D is TRBD1 (6 bases). The CDR3 has 13 residues. V dropped 3 bases and J dropped 5 bases, with 10 bases sitting between them. Germline assignment: CDR1 MNHEY and CDR2 SMNVEV (reference sequence). CDR3 in amino acids: CASSFPGHTEAFF. The CDR3 DNA is TGTGCCAGCAGTTTCCCGGGACATACTGAAGCTTTCTTT.

This rearrangement joins TRBV2 to TRBJ1-1, with D tentatively TRBD1 (6 bases). The CDR3 covers 13 residues. CDR1 is SNHLY, CDR2 FYNNEI, per germline. CDR3 coding DNA: TGTGCGGGGGCCCCTTCAGGGAACACTGAAGCTTTCTTT. This gives the protein CAGAPSGNTEAFF.

The DNA of the CDR3 is TGTGCCGCCACCGACACCCGCCTTGCCAAACTGTTTTTT. It specifies CAATDTRLAKLFF. The chain couples TRBV2 to TRBJ1-4, with D unclear. The germline CDR1 and CDR2 sequences are SNHLY and FYNNEI. CDR3 length: 13 amino acids. V dropped 11 bases and J dropped 11 bases, with 21 bases sitting between them.

This clone was seen just once. The chain joins TRBV15 to TRBJ1-5, with D possibly being TRBD1 (6 bases). The CDR3 contains 15 residues. Trimming pared 0 bases from V and 6 bases from J, leaving 12 bases between. The germline V gene encodes CDR1 LNHNV and CDR2 YYDKDF (reference sequence). The CDR3 here is CATSRDKGDGQPQHF. CDR3 DNA: TGTGCCACCAGCAGAGATAAGGGGGACGGTCAGCCCCAGCATTTT.

V gene TRBV6-6 combines with J gene TRBJ2-4, with 9 bases matching TRBD1. V shed 8 bases, J shed 7 bases, and the junction held 3 bases outside the gene matches. CDR1 is MNHNY, CDR2 SVGAGI, per germline (reference sequence). CDR3 length equals 12 residues. The CDR3 DNA is TGTGCCAGCCGGGGACAGGGCAACATTCAGTACTTC. It translates to CASRGQGNIQYF.

This chain uses TRBV27 with TRBJ1-1; no firm D call. V lost 0 bases and J 7 bases, leaving 9 bases between the germline ends. CDR1 and CDR2 (germline): MNHEY, SMNVEV (reference sequence). The CDR3 consists of 13 residues. CDR3 residues: CASSLSTINEAFF. CDR3 bases: TGTGCCAGCAGTTTATCGACAATTAATGAAGCTTTCTTT.

This clone was observed once. The V call is TRBV6-5, the J call TRBJ1-1; 7 bases fit TRBD1. The CDR3 spans 14 residues. Per the germline V gene, CDR1 is MNHEY and CDR2 is SVGAGI. After removal of 5 bases from V and 1 base from J, the junction contained 4 bases not matched to a gene. CDR3 DNA sequence: TGTGCCAGCAGTCACAGGGGAGAGAACACTGAAGCTTTCTTT. Translation: CASSHRGENTEAFF.

The chain employs TRBV5-1 and TRBJ1-5; the D gene is possibly TRBD1 (6 bases). Germline lookup yields CDR1 SGHRS and CDR2 YFSETQ. Trimming left V 3 bases short and J 1 base short, with 14 bases between. This CDR3 is 16 amino acids long. This CDR3 reads CASSSGTPNSNQPQHF. The CDR3 DNA is TGCGCCAGCAGCTCCGGGACACCGAACAGCAATCAGCCCCAGCATTTT.

The chain uses TRBV12-2 and TRBJ1-6. TRBV12-2 is labeled a pseudogene. This CDR3 has 13 residues. CDR3 nucleotides: TGTGCAAGCCCTCACTCTGATAATTCACCCCTCCACTTT. Protein product: CASPHSDNSPLHF.

This chain links TRBV5-6 with TRBJ2-5, with D perhaps TRBD2 (5 bases). V shed 1 base and J shed 2 bases, with 9 bases lying between them. CDR3 size: 14 residues. CDR1 SGHDT and CDR2 YYEEEE come from the germline V gene. CDR3 sequence: CASSLRTPQETQYF. Written as DNA, the CDR3 is TGTGCCAGCAGCTTGCGGACTCCTCAAGAGACCCAGTACTTC.

The chain couples TRBV7-2 to TRBJ1-5; D possibly corresponds to TRBD1 (5 bases). V lost 2 bases to trimming and J lost 4 bases, with 9 bases between them. This CDR3 comprises 14 residues. From germline, CDR1 is SGHTA and CDR2 FQGNSA. CDR3 sequence reads: CASSLQGQNQPQHF. For the CDR3, the DNA is TGTGCCAGCAGCTTACAGGGCCAAAATCAGCCCCAGCATTTT.

The chain links TRBV7-9 to TRBJ1-1; no clear D. The CDR3 totals 15 residues. V was shortened by 2 bases and J by 0 bases, with 10 bases between the two germline ends. The V gene's germline CDR1 is SEHNR and CDR2 FQNEAQ (reference sequence). CDR3 DNA: TGTGCCAGCAGCTTACTTGGGCGCATGAACACTGAAGCTTTCTTT. Encoded protein: CASSLLGRMNTEAFF. Complete variable domain (other parts from reference TRBV7-9 and TRBJ1-1): DTGVSQNPRHKITKRGQNVTFRCDPISEHNRLYWYRQTLGQGPEFLTYFQNEAQLEKSRLLSDRFSAERPKGSFSTLEIQRTEQGDSAMYLCASSLLGRMNTEAFFGQGTRLTVV.

V is TRBV4-1 and J is TRBJ1-6; a possible D gene is TRBD1 (6 bases). V lost 4 bases to trimming and J lost 11 bases, with 18 bases between them. The CDR3 sequence is 15 residues long. Germline V CDR1 and CDR2: MGHRA, YSYEKL. The CDR3 bases are TGCGCCAGCAGCCCAATACAGGGTCCTGATCCACCCCTCCACTTT. The encoded protein is CASSPIQGPDPPLHF.

This clone occurred once. This chain connects TRBV9 to TRBJ2-7, with 8 bases fitting TRBD1. The CDR3 is 15 residues long. Germline values: CDR1 SGDLS, CDR2 YYNGEE. Losses at the gene ends were 3 bases for V and 3 bases for J; bases not matched to a gene: 8. The CDR3, as DNA: TGTGCCAGCAGCGCCGGACAGGGTCTAAACTACGAGCAGTACTTC. It is translated as CASSAGQGLNYEQYF. Complete variable domain (other parts from reference TRBV9 and TRBJ2-7): DSGVTQTPKHLITATGQRVTLRCSPRSGDLSVYWYQQSLDQGLQFLIQYYNGEERAKGNILERFSAQQFPDLHSELNLSSLELGDSALYFCASSAGQGLNYEQYFGPGTRLTVT.

CDR3 amino acids: CASSLGGTSWYEQYF. In nucleotides, the CDR3 is TGTGCCAGCAGCTTAGGGGGGACTAGCTGGTACGAGCAGTACTTC. This rearrangement joins TRBV7-2 to TRBJ2-7; TRBD2 matches at 9 bases. This CDR3 region has 15 residues. V was clipped by 1 base and J by 4 bases; unmatched bases: 5. The germline V gene encodes CDR1 SGHTA and CDR2 FQGNSA.

The chain has TRBV27 and TRBJ1-1; 7 nucleotides match TRBD1. V shed 6 bases, J shed 6 bases, and the junction held 19 bases outside the gene matches. There are 17 residues in the CDR3. CDR1 and CDR2 from the germline V gene are MNHEY and SMNVEV (reference sequence). The CDR3 DNA is TGTGCCAGCAGCGATCTTTACAGGGGCAACCGCCGGGCTGAAGCTTTCTTT. Translation gives CASSDLYRGNRRAEAFF.

The rearrangement joins TRBV15 to TRBJ1-1; unclear D gene. CDR3 length: 16 residues. Looked up from germline, CDR1 is LNHNV and CDR2 is YYDKDF (reference sequence). Trimming pared 3 bases from V and 2 bases from J, leaving 16 bases between. The CDR3 reads CATSSGRVVSNTEAFF. In DNA form, the CDR3 reads TGTGCCACCAGCAGCGGGAGGGTGGTATCCAACACTGAAGCTTTCTTT.

This chain joins TRBV5-4 and TRBJ1-2, with 8 bases fitting TRBD1. This CDR3 has 14 amino acids. CDR1 SGHNT and CDR2 YYREEE come from the germline V gene (reference sequence). J gave up 5 bases and V 4 bases, and 7 bases lay outside the gene matches. CDR3 in DNA: TGTGCCAGCAGCCCAAGGACAGGGCCTTATGGCTACACCTTC. Residues: CASSPRTGPYGYTF.

This clone was counted only a few times. The chain couples TRBV28 to TRBJ2-7; 11 bases agree with TRBD1. Germline lookup yields CDR1 MDHEN and CDR2 SYDVKM. V gave up 8 bases and J gave up 4 bases; unmatched junction bases: 4. The CDR3 is 13 amino acids. CDR3 region: CASGDRGFYEQYF. The CDR3 bases are TGTGCCAGCGGGGACAGGGGGTTTTACGAGCAGTACTTC.

In its sample, this clone was seen a few times. The rearrangement uses TRBV11-2 and TRBJ1-2; D possibly corresponds to TRBD1 (5 bases). There are 13 residues in the CDR3. V lost 5 bases and J 5 bases, leaving 12 bases between the germline ends. The germline gives CDR1 SGHAT, CDR2 FQNNGV. The CDR3 loop reads CASSPGTLYGYTF. The DNA of the CDR3 is TGTGCCAGCAGCCCTGGGACTCTTTATGGCTACACCTTC.

The chain uses TRBV10-3 and TRBJ1-1, with 7 bases fitting TRBD1. The V gene's germline CDR1 is ENHRY and CDR2 SYGVKD. The CDR3 loop spans 12 amino acids. V lost 5 bases to trimming and J lost 5 bases; unmatched junction nucleotides: 2. The DNA of the CDR3 is TGTGCCATCAGTTTGACAGGGACTGAAGCTTTCTTT. This codes for CAISLTGTEAFF.

V gene TRBV30 combines with J gene TRBJ1-1; the D gene is possibly TRBD1 (6 bases). Trimming took off 2 bases at V and 1 base at J, with 8 bases between the two ends. The CDR3 extends over 13 amino acids. CDR1 GTSNPN and CDR2 SVGIG come from the germline V gene (reference sequence). CDR3 loop: CAWSKQGNTEAFF. The CDR3, as DNA: TGTGCCTGGAGTAAACAGGGGAACACTGAAGCTTTCTTT.

This sequence joins TRBV5-1 and TRBJ1-1, with D possibly matching TRBD1 (5 bases). Per the germline V gene, CDR1 is SGHRS and CDR2 is YFSETQ. This CDR3 has 14 residues. The ends were cut back, 2 bases at V and 4 bases at J, with 12 bases in the middle. The CDR3 region is CASSLAGKGTEAFF. The CDR3 bases are TGCGCCAGCAGCTTAGCAGGGAAGGGCACTGAAGCTTTCTTT.

The chain carries TRBV5-6 and TRBJ2-7, with D maybe TRBD1 (6 bases). Trimming cost V 4 bases and J 4 bases, with 12 bases left between them. There are 13 residues in the CDR3. In germline, CDR1 is SGHDT, CDR2 YYEEEE. The CDR3, as DNA: TGTGCCAGCAGCCCTATTCAGGGGTACGAGCAGTACTTC. It yields the protein CASSPIQGYEQYF.